Listed below are T cell receptor beta chains from one sample, sequenced in a study of neurological immune-mediated disorders. TCRdb itself ran the 5' RACE reads through MiXCR, one entry per CDR3 protein. The sample contains 15,000 to 20,000 distinct CDR3 sequences, approximately 14% of which appear only once. The specimen sequenced was CD4+ T cells from blood. These receptors were taken from a woman in her sixties with HTLV-1-associated myelopathy (HAM/TSP). CDR3s include the opening cysteine and the closing phenylalanine or tryptophan. Fields, in order: clone size, D gene, J gene, V gene, CDR3 protein, CDR3 DNA. D genes are given only for firm matches. Expanded clones get a size class; other rows say once, few or many, or leave the size out.

many | TRBD2 | TRBJ2-5 | TRBV20-1 | CSAPPTSGETQYF | TGCAGTGCCCCACCGACTAGCGGGGAGACCCAGTACTTC
NA | TRBD2 | TRBJ2-1 | TRBV20-1 | CSAWTSGDYNEQFF | TGCAGTGCTTGGACTAGCGGAGACTACAATGAGCAGTTCTTC
many | NA | TRBJ2-1 | TRBV12-3/TRBV12-4 | CASSLGYRFSNEQFF | TGTGCCAGCAGTTTAGGATACAGATTTAGCAATGAGCAGTTCTTC
many | TRBD2 | TRBJ2-3 | TRBV7-8 | CASSLRAGPTTDTQYF | TGTGCCAGCAGCTTACGAGCGGGGCCTACCACAGATACGCAGTATTTT
many | NA | TRBJ2-3 | TRBV7-9 | CASSFARSSDTQYF | TGTGCCAGCAGCTTTGCTCGTTCATCAGATACGCAGTATTTT
many | TRBD2 | TRBJ2-3 | TRBV3-1 | CASSQGTSGRGTDTQYF | TGTGCCAGCAGCCAAGGGACTAGCGGGAGAGGGACAGATACGCAGTATTTT
many | NA | TRBJ1-5 | TRBV4-2 | CASSQGTVENQPQHF | TGTGCCAGCAGCCAAGGGACAGTGGAGAACCAGCCCCAGCATTTT
once | NA | TRBJ2-3 | TRBV7-2 | CASSFYICSGRTSGSPRPDTQYF | NA
many | NA | TRBJ1-1 | TRBV18 | CASSQTRNTEAFF | TGTGCCAGCTCACAAACCCGCAACACTGAAGCTTTCTTT
NA | NA | TRBJ2-2 | TRBV11-2 | CASSLNRVGLTGELFF | TGTGCCAGCAGCTTAAACAGGGTGGGGCTCACCGGGGAGCTGTTTTTT
NA | TRBD1 | TRBJ2-1 | TRBV5-1 | CASSPATGYNEQFF | TGCGCCAGCAGCCCAGCGACAGGGTACAATGAGCAGTTCTTC
few | NA | TRBJ2-2 | TRBV7-2 | CATSSEGGINGELFF | TGTGCCACCTCATCGGAGGGGGGGATAAACGGGGAGCTGTTTTTT
NA | TRBD1 | TRBJ2-3 | TRBV10-3 | CAISDPGTGRIITDTQYF | TGTGCCATCAGTGATCCCGGGACAGGGCGAATTATCACAGATACGCAGTATTTT
many | NA | TRBJ1-1 | TRBV7-2 | CASSWAGEAFF | TGTGCCAGCAGCTGGGCTGGGGAAGCTTTCTTT
many | TRBD2 | TRBJ2-5 | TRBV10-3 | CAISESRRRGGETQYF | TGTGCCATCAGTGAGTCCAGGAGGAGGGGAGGGGAGACCCAGTACTTC
many | NA | TRBJ2-1 | TRBV7-2 | CASSPQLGDNEQFF | TGTGCCAGCAGCCCCCAATTAGGGGACAATGAGCAGTTCTTC
many | NA | TRBJ1-2 | TRBV20-1 | CSAPDPPGFGYTF | TGCAGTGCTCCGGACCCTCCGGGCTTTGGCTACACCTTC
medium-sized | TRBD1 | TRBJ2-7 | TRBV6-6 | CASSMGQQTNEQYF | TGTGCCAGCAGTATGGGACAGCAGACCAACGAGCAGTACTTC
many | NA | TRBJ2-3 | TRBV12-3/TRBV12-4 | CASSLNTDTQYF | TGTGCCAGCAGTTTAAACACAGATACGCAGTATTTT
many | TRBD1 | TRBJ1-5 | TRBV2 | CASRPGQGLKGGNQPQHF | TGTGCCAGCCGACCGGGACAGGGACTTAAAGGCGGAAATCAGCCCCAGCATTTT
NA | NA | TRBJ2-7 | TRBV7-2 | CASSLKAGAGSYEQYF | TGTGCCAGCAGCCTGAAAGCCGGGGCGGGGTCCTACGAGCAGTACTTC
NA | NA | TRBJ2-1 | TRBV5-1 | CASSFYICSAQGAKSYNEQFF | NA
many | TRBD1 | TRBJ2-1 | TRBV7-2 | CASSPDRSNEQFF | TGTGCCAGCAGCCCGGACAGGTCAAATGAGCAGTTCTTC
many | NA | TRBJ2-7 | TRBV3-1 | CASSQRASEDEQYF | TGTGCCAGCAGCCAAAGGGCTTCTGAGGACGAGCAGTACTTC
many | NA | TRBJ2-3 | TRBV9 | CASSVEAEYTQYF | TGTGCCAGCAGCGTAGAAGCCGAGTATACGCAGTATTTT
many | NA | TRBJ1-1 | TRBV20-1 | CSAETGRSLNTEAFF | TGCAGTGCCGAGACAGGCCGATCGTTGAACACTGAAGCTTTCTTT
many | TRBD1 | TRBJ2-4 | TRBV6-5 | CASSPLRTGPNIQYF | TGTGCCAGCAGCCCCCTTCGGACAGGACCAAACATTCAGTACTTC
many | NA | TRBJ1-1 | TRBV5-1 | CASSLAGALNTEAFF | TGCGCCAGCAGCTTGGCAGGGGCCTTGAACACTGAAGCTTTCTTT
once | TRBD1 | TRBJ2-7 | TRBV5-1 | CASSLRWTGVNEQYF | TGCGCCAGCAGCCTTCGTTGGACAGGGGTAAACGAGCAGTACTTC
many | NA | TRBJ1-2 | TRBV27 | CASSLAGGRQYHYTF | TGTGCCAGCAGTTTAGCGGGGGGCCGTCAATATCACTACACCTTC
many | TRBD2 | TRBJ2-3 | TRBV10-3 | CASAAGGSTDTQYF | TGTGCCAGCGCAGCGGGGGGATCCACAGATACGCAGTATTTT
many | NA | TRBJ2-1 | TRBV20-1 | CTPNEQFF | TGCACTCCCAATGAGCAGTTCTTC
medium-sized | NA | TRBJ1-2 | TRBV14 | CASSPLSQDIGYTF | TGTGCCAGCAGCCCTCTGAGCCAGGATATAGGCTACACCTTC
many | NA | TRBJ1-1 | TRBV29-1 | CSVDGGRERNTEAFF | TGCAGCGTTGATGGGGGTAGAGAAAGGAACACTGAAGCTTTCTTT